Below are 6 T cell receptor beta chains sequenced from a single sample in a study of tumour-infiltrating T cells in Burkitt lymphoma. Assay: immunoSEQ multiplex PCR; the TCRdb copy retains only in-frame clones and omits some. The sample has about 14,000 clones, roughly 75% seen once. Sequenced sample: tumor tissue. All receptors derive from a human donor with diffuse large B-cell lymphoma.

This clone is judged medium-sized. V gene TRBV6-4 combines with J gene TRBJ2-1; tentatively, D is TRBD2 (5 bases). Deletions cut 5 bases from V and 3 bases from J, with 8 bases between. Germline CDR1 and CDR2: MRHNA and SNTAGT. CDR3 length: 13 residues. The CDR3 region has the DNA TGTGCCAGCAGTCAAACTAGCTACAATGAGCAGTTCTTC. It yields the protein CASSQTSYNEQFF.

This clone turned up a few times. The CDR3 DNA is TGTGCCAGCAGGTACCGGCGGGAGAGCACCAAAAACATTCAGTACTTC. It codes for CASRYRRESTKNIQYF. The chain recombines TRBV2 with TRBJ2-4; TRBD2 aligns across 7 bases. Per germline, CDR1 SNHLY and CDR2 FYNNEI. V lost 6 bases and J lost 2; bases outside the gene matches: 10. CDR3 length: 16 amino acids.

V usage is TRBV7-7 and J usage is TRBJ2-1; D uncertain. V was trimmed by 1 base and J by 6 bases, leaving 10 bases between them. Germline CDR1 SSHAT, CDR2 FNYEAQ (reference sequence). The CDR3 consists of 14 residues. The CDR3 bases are TGTGCCAGCAGCTTAGTGGCCAATGTCAATGAGCAGTTCTTC. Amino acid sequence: CASSLVANVNEQFF.

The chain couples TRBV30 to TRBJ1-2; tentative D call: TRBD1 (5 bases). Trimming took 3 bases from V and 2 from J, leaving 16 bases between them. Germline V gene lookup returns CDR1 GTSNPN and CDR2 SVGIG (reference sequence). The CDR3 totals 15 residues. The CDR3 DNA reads TGTGCCTGGAGGGCTACCGGGGCTTCGAACTATGGCTACACCTTC. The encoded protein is CAWRATGASNYGYTF. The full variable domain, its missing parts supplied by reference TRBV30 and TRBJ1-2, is SQTIHQWPATLVQPVGSPLSLECTVEGTSNPNLYWYRQAAGRGLQLLFYSVGIGQISSEVPQNLSASRPQDRQFILSSKKLLLSDSGFYLCAWRATGASNYGYTFGSGTRLTVV.

Here the CDR3 DNA reads TGCGCCAGCAGCTTGGCTCGCACCGGGACTAGCGGGACCTACGAGCAGTACTTC. It codes for CASSLARTGTSGTYEQYF. The chain is built from TRBV5-1 and TRBJ2-7; 13 nucleotides agree with TRBD2. V lost 0 bases and J lost 2; bases outside the gene matches: 8. The V gene's germline CDR1 is SGHRS and CDR2 YFSETQ. The CDR3 consists of 18 residues. Based on the CDR3 plus reference TRBV5-1 and TRBJ2-7, the full variable domain is KAGVTQTPRYLIKTRGQQVTLSCSPISGHRSVSWYQQTPGQGLQFLFEYFSETQRNKGNFPGRFSGRQFSNSRSEMNVSTLELGDSALYLCASSLARTGTSGTYEQYFGPGTRLTVT.

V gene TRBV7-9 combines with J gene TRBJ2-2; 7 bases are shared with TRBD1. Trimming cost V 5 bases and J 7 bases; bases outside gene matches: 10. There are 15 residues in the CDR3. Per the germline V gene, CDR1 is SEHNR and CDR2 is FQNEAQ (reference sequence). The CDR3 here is CASSAPDRAGGELFF. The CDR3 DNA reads TGTGCCAGCAGCGCTCCCGACAGGGCAGGCGGGGAGCTGTTTTTT.